What follows is one T cell receptor (beta chain) and its context. Its antigen is currently not known. Base qualities are not provided; no much larger clone lies one nucleotide away. Taken from the germline V gene (reference sequence), the CDR1 and CDR2 loops are LNHNV and YYDKDF. Its CDR3 holds 15 amino acids, cysteine through phenylalanine. Only CDR3 DNA is held: 45 bases, read in frame from base 1. V is cut by 0 bases and J by 1 base, and the space between the germline ends is 9 bases. The treatment or condition tag for this specimen amounts to: live attenuated yellow fever vaccine strain. PBMCs were isolated from peripheral blood using a standard Ficoll-Paque protocol. Dynabeads CD4 and CD8 positive selection kits were used to isolate the CD4 and CD8 T-cell fractions. TriZol was used to extract RNA from bulk PBMCs, from CD4 and CD8 fractions, and from dextramer-positive and dextramer-negative fractions.

The entry originates in a study of T cells after yellow fever vaccination (dated by TCRdb to between 2019 and 2020). About the full investigation: The SMART-Seq v4 Ultra Low Input RNA kit was used to prepare libraries from fractions with low cell numbers. Bulk TCR alpha and beta repertoires were sequenced longitudinally to track T-cell clones before and after primary and booster YFV17D yellow fever vaccination. Two healthy male donors, one aged 18 to 30 and one aged 30 to 39 years, were included in the cohort. Blood was collected at multiple timepoints before and after primary and secondary immunization, and bulk PBMC replicates and cell subsets were isolated.

Overall study results and their limits: After the booster, most clones that had expanded after primary vaccination were detected again (roughly 95% of CD4 and roughly 86% of CD8), suggesting broad maintenance of memory. A small share of clonotypes was detected in both CD4 and CD8 compartments, with the overlap likely arising from convergent recombination. FACS-sorted repertoires could contain abundant contaminating clonotypes from the bulk population, so computational filtering was required. Only a couple of donors were included in the study, so the extent to which the findings can be generalized is limited. Compared with the primary T-cell response, the secondary T-cell response was weaker but faster, peaking on day 5 rather than day 15.

The sequencing machine was an Illumina NovaSeq 6000. TCR cDNA was synthesized by 5'RACE template switching, which introduced a universal primer site and unique molecular identifiers. Priming of cDNA synthesis was performed from both the TCR alpha and TCR beta constant segments. Two PCR steps were used to amplify libraries, with sample barcodes and sequencing adapters being added in the second step. Sequencing of libraries was done on Illumina HiSeq 2500 (2x100 bp) or NovaSeq (2x150 bp). As for how the authors treated the data: Reads were demultiplexed and collapsed into UMI consensus sequences with MIGEC, and V(D)J alignment was performed with MiXCR. Clonotypes responding to the vaccine were identified with edgeR on replicate PBMC samples, with the criteria of FDR below 0.01 and a log2 fold change above 5 up to day 15. CD4 or CD8 identity was assigned to each bulk clonotype according to whether the clonotype was present at higher abundance in the sequenced CD4 repertoire or the sequenced CD8 repertoire. TCRdb reanalyzed the raw reads on its own, using fastp at Q25 for trimming and MiXCR for clone calling, and kept in-frame beta chains. Under each unique CDR3 protein, matching rows form one entry showing the most common genes and DNA. Here the V and J calls rest on TCRdb's processing, not on the authors' analysis. The sample table contains roughly 320,000 distinct CDR3 sequences; only one count was recorded for about 10% of them. The ten biggest clones cover 3.3% of the sample.

This receptor was obtained from a man aged 18 to 30 who received the YFV17D yellow fever vaccine. In this chain, TRBV15 is recombined with TRBJ2-5; the D element might be TRBD1 or TRBD2, as each aligns at 5 bases. The sequencing used CD4+ T cells sorted from PBMCs, collected 45 days after the yellow fever booster vaccination. CDR3 region: CATSRDPGPQETQYF. The DNA reads TGTGCCACCAGCAGAGATCCGGGGCCCCAAGAGACCCAGTACTTC.